This is a list of T cell receptor beta chains from one sample in a study of cytomegalovirus exposure and HLA in healthy donors. Generated by immunoSEQ multiplex PCR, the TCRdb table keeps only in-frame clones and is missing some. This table holds 130,000 or so clones, 75% to 85% found once. Sequencing input: PBMCs. These receptors were obtained from a woman in her forties or fifties in good health and CMV-seropositive. CDR3s include the opening cysteine and the closing phenylalanine or tryptophan. D genes are given only for firm matches. Clone size is not always given. Where it is, it says once, few, many or a class for expanded clones.

D gene	clone size	V gene	J gene	CDR3 DNA	CDR3 protein
TRBD2	.	TRBV4-1	TRBJ2-5	TGCGCCAGCAGCCAGACCCGAGCGGGGGCCCAAGAGACCCAGTACTTC	CASSQTRAGAQETQYF
TRBD1	.	TRBV5-1	TRBJ2-5	TGCGCCAGCAGCGTACAGGGGGCCGAGACCCAGTACTTC	CASSVQGAETQYF
TRBD2	.	TRBV5-8	TRBJ2-3	TGTGCCAGCAGCTTAGGGACTAGCGGTGGAGGTACAGATACGCAGTATTTT	CASSLGTSGGGTDTQYF
TRBD2	.	TRBV9	TRBJ2-7	TGTGCCAGCAGCCCCTCCGATGGGCGGGAGAGGGAGCAGTACTTC	CASSPSDGREREQYF
TRBD2	.	TRBV4-1	TRBJ2-5	TGCGCCAGCAGCCCCCTAGCGGAGAGACAAGAGACCCAGTACTTC	CASSPLAERQETQYF
TRBD2	.	TRBV15	TRBJ2-7	TGTGCCACCAGCAACCCTCGTAGCGGGAGACGTTGGGTGCAGTACTTC	CATSNPRSGRRWVQYF
TRBD2	once	TRBV30	TRBJ2-7	TGTGCCTGGAGTGTCTCGGGAGGGACGGCCGAGCAGTACTTC	CAWSVSGGTAEQYF
TRBD2	once	TRBV5-1	TRBJ2-5	TGCGCCAGCGGGCCTGGGGGACTAGCGGGTCAAGAGACCCAGTACTTC	CASGPGGLAGQETQYF
TRBD2	.	TRBV30	TRBJ2-3	TGTGCCTGGACGGCGGGACTAGCGGGGTCAGATACGCAGTATTTT	CAWTAGLAGSDTQYF
.	once	TRBV7-8	TRBJ1-6	TGTGCCAGCAGCTCCGACAGCAATTCACCCCTCCACTTT	CASSSDSNSPLHF
.	.	TRBV28	TRBJ1-5	TGTGCCAGCAACCGGGGAGGGCAGCCCCAGCATTTT	CASNRGGQPQHF
TRBD1	.	TRBV7-2	TRBJ1-5	TGTGCCAGCAGCCAGGACAGGGGACAGCCCCAGCATTTT	CASSQDRGQPQHF
TRBD1	.	TRBV6-6	TRBJ2-3	TGTGCCAGCACCCAAGACAGGGTCACAGATACGCAGTATTTT	CASTQDRVTDTQYF
.	.	TRBV11-3	TRBJ1-2	TGTGCCAGCAGCTTAGCGGGAAACTATGGCTACACCTTC	CASSLAGNYGYTF
TRBD1	few	TRBV7-2	TRBJ1-2	TGTGCCAGCAGCCGTACAGGGGGCCGAGGCTATGGCTACACCTTC	CASSRTGGRGYGYTF